This is a list of T cell receptor beta chains from one sample in a study of T cells after yellow fever vaccination. TCRdb re-called the 5' RACE reads with MiXCR, one entry per CDR3 protein. The data contain 300,000 to 350,000 distinct CDR3 sequences, about 4% of them singletons. The sample here was PBMCs, taken 5 days after the yellow fever booster vaccination. These receptor sequences come from a young man who received the YFV17D yellow fever vaccine. The CDR3 runs from the conserved cysteine through the conserved F or W. Each record gives: D gene, clone size, V gene, J gene, CDR3 protein, CDR3 DNA. D genes are given only for firm matches. The listing skips clone size in some rows; elsewhere it reads once, few, many or a size class.

TRBD1	-	TRBV18	TRBJ1-1	CASSPRRDSFEAFF	TGTGCCAGCTCACCACGGCGGGACAGCTTCGAAGCTTTCTTT
-	many	TRBV27	TRBJ2-1	CASSFLGQALNEQFF	TGTGCCAGCAGTTTTCTCGGGCAAGCGCTGAATGAGCAGTTCTTC
-	few	TRBV7-2	TRBJ1-1	CASSLGGADEAFF	TGTGCCAGCAGCTTAGGGGGGGCGGATGAAGCTTTCTTT
TRBD2	many	TRBV29-1	TRBJ2-5	CSVDPSGGETQYF	TGCAGCGTTGACCCCTCGGGGGGTGAGACCCAGTACTTC
-	few	TRBV19	TRBJ2-1	CASSVSPRWAADEQFF	TGTGCCAGTAGTGTTAGCCCCCGTTGGGCAGCGGATGAGCAGTTCTTC
-	many	TRBV28	TRBJ2-2	CASSLRSLHLTGELFF	TGTGCCAGCAGTTTAAGGTCACTACACCTCACCGGGGAGCTGTTTTTT
-	many	TRBV5-5	TRBJ2-3	CASSLTGITDTQYF	TGTGCCAGCAGCTTAACAGGAATCACAGATACGCAGTATTTT
-	many	TRBV25-1	TRBJ1-2	CASGDRTSNYGYTF	TGTGCCAGCGGAGACAGAACCTCTAACTATGGCTACACCTTC
TRBD2	many	TRBV7-2	TRBJ2-1	CASSLKLAGSSYNEQFF	TGTGCCAGCAGCTTAAAACTAGCGGGGAGCTCCTACAATGAGCAGTTCTTC
TRBD2	few	TRBV27	TRBJ2-2	CASSLILAGGSNTGELFF	TGTGCCAGCAGTTTAATCTTAGCGGGGGGTTCGAACACCGGGGAGCTGTTTTTT
-	few	TRBV7-9	TRBJ2-5	CASNVGNEETQYF	TGTGCCAGCAACGTCGGGAACGAGGAGACCCAGTACTTC
-	few	TRBV27	TRBJ1-6	CASKGIGSYNSPLHF	TGTGCCAGCAAGGGGATAGGCTCCTATAATTCACCCCTCCACTTT
-	few	TRBV20-1	TRBJ2-1	CSAPTAGEDEQFF	TGCAGTGCTCCTACGGCCGGGGAGGATGAGCAGTTCTTC
TRBD2	many	TRBV7-2	TRBJ2-5	CASSPRGGTGQYF	TGTGCCAGCAGCCCGCGCGGGGGGACGGGCCAGTACTTC
-	-	TRBV6-5	TRBJ2-3	CASSYYFPVSTDTQYF	TGTGCCAGCAGTTACTATTTCCCGGTTAGCACAGATACGCAGTATTTT
-	-	TRBV12-3/TRBV12-4	TRBJ2-6	CASRPSDGKSSGANVLTF	TGTGCCAGCAGGCCAAGTGACGGCAAAAGCTCTGGGGCCAACGTCCTGACTTTC
TRBD1	few	TRBV28	TRBJ1-5	CASKIRQGGNQPQHF	TGTGCCAGCAAAATTAGACAGGGCGGCAATCAGCCCCAGCATTTT
-	few	TRBV24-1	TRBJ2-1	CATSDLGEYNEQFF	TGTGCCACCAGTGATTTGGGAGAATACAATGAGCAGTTCTTC
-	many	TRBV7-2	TRBJ1-4	CASSLGGRRYYDEKLFF	TGTGCCAGCAGCCTGGGGGGTCGGAGGTATTATGATGAAAAACTGTTTTTT
-	many	TRBV5-1	TRBJ2-3	CASSLQAAGGDTQYF	TGCGCCAGCAGCTTGCAAGCGGCCGGGGGAGATACGCAGTATTTT
-	many	TRBV11-2	TRBJ2-5	CASSLDRPVETQYF	TGTGCCAGCAGCTTAGACAGGCCGGTCGAGACCCAGTACTTC
-	-	TRBV29-1	TRBJ1-5	CSVEDGSNQPQHF	TGCAGCGTTGAAGATGGTAGCAATCAGCCCCAGCATTTT
-	many	TRBV6-5	TRBJ2-7	CASSTPGGAAYEQYF	TGTGCCAGCAGTACCCCGGGGGGCGCCGCTTACGAGCAGTACTTC
-	many	TRBV7-2	TRBJ2-3	CASSLDRQPTDTQYF	TGTGCCAGCAGCTTAGACAGGCAGCCGACAGATACGCAGTATTTT
-	few	TRBV30	TRBJ1-3	CAGGVSGNTIYF	TGTGCCGGAGGGGTATCTGGAAACACCATATATTTT
-	few	TRBV20-1	TRBJ2-1	CSARDRGNEQFF	TGCAGTGCTAGAGATCGGGGCAATGAGCAGTTCTTC
-	few	TRBV3-1	TRBJ2-1	CASSQDSIRANEQFF	TGTGCCAGCAGCCAAGATAGTATCCGGGCCAATGAGCAGTTCTTC
TRBD2	-	TRBV7-2	TRBJ2-3	CASSFVSGGAADTQYF	TGTGCCAGCAGCTTCGTTAGCGGGGGGGCCGCAGATACGCAGTATTTT
-	few	TRBV24-1	TRBJ2-2	CATSDLNGELFF	TGTGCCACCAGTGATTTGAATGGGGAGCTGTTTTTT
-	-	TRBV6-5	TRBJ1-2	CASSYDWGPNYGYTF	TGTGCCAGCAGTTACGATTGGGGGCCTAACTATGGCTACACCTTC
-	-	TRBV19	TRBJ2-7	CASSITGSTDEQYF	TGTGCCAGTAGTATTACAGGGTCGACCGACGAGCAGTACTTC
TRBD1	few	TRBV5-5	TRBJ1-1	CASSLAPTGGTEAFF	TGTGCCAGCAGCTTAGCACCGACAGGGGGAACTGAAGCTTTCTTT
-	-	TRBV7-2	TRBJ1-1	CASSDRLKGTTEAFF	TGTGCCAGCAGCGACCGCCTAAAGGGGACCACTGAAGCTTTCTTT
-	many	TRBV10-3	TRBJ2-3	CAISLALDAASTDTQYF	TGTGCCATCAGCCTCGCCCTAGACGCCGCTAGCACAGATACGCAGTATTTT
-	-	TRBV30	TRBJ2-7	CAWSVGGNSYEQYF	TGTGCCTGGAGTGTCGGCGGAAACTCCTACGAGCAGTACTTC
-	many	TRBV3-1	TRBJ1-2	CASSPQTSPYGYTF	TGTGCCAGCAGCCCCCAGACAAGCCCCTATGGCTACACCTTC
-	few	TRBV6-5	TRBJ2-1	CASSYPGYNEQFF	TGTGCCAGCAGTTACCCGGGGTACAATGAGCAGTTCTTC
TRBD1	many	TRBV12-3/TRBV12-4	TRBJ2-5	CASSLAPSGGSETQYF	TGTGCCAGCAGTTTAGCGCCTTCAGGGGGCTCAGAGACCCAGTACTTC
TRBD1	few	TRBV10-3	TRBJ1-3	CAMQGASGNTIYF	TGTGCCATGCAGGGGGCCTCTGGAAACACCATATATTTT
-	many	TRBV6-6	TRBJ2-7	CASSHLNEQYF	TGTGCCAGCAGTCACCTGAACGAGCAGTACTTC
-	few	TRBV7-6	TRBJ1-1	CASTLGPDTEAFF	TGTGCCAGCACCCTGGGCCCCGACACTGAAGCTTTCTTT
-	-	TRBV20-1	TRBJ2-7	CSASSPRRGSYEQYF	TGCAGTGCTAGTAGTCCACGAAGGGGATCCTACGAGCAGTACTTC
TRBD1	many	TRBV6-2/TRBV6-3	TRBJ2-3	CASRMLTGLNTQYF	TGTGCCAGCAGGATGTTGACAGGGCTGAATACGCAGTATTTT